This record looks at one T cell receptor (beta chain) sequence and its context. Its antigen is as yet unknown. CDR3 length: 13 amino acids. Trimming stripped 2 bases from V and 6 bases from J, with 10 bases between. Germline CDR1 is GTSNPN and CDR2 is SVGIG (reference sequence). The sample originates from a study of T cell responses to AZD1222 COVID-19 vaccine. Study findings and constraints: CD4 TCRs covered the whole spike, strongest at regions 160-218 and 743-854. Donor demographics were predominantly white British with a female majority; clonal diversity may be underestimated.

Using immunoSEQ multiplex PCR, the repertoire was profiled, and TCRdb retains in-frame clones only, with some absent. The data hold just under 95,000 clones, with roughly 90% observed a single time. The source material was peripheral blood, sampled on day 0 of AZD1222 vaccination. This sequence originates from an adult in good health. J is TRBJ2-2 and V is TRBV30, with a tentative D call TRBD2 (6 bases). CDR3 in DNA: TGTGCCTGGAGTACGGGGGTTGCCGGGGAGCTGTTTTTT. Encoded protein: CAWSTGVAGELFF.